This TCR beta chain was recovered during a study of cytomegalovirus exposure and HLA in healthy donors. About the study: Earlier, 90 million to 140 million unique TCR beta sequences were recovered from around 200 million T cells by an analysis.

This clone was seen a few times. The antigen is unknown. PCR primers comprised 60 Vbeta and 13 Jbeta primers. The assay was immunoSEQ multiplex PCR, and TCRdb's table has in-frame clones only and misses some. The sample has roughly 93,000 clones; about 74% are singletons. This CDR3 is built from 15 residues. CDR1 is ENHRY and CDR2 is SYGVKD in the germline V gene. V was cut by 3 bases and J by 6 bases, with 17 bases left in between. Findings and caveats of the study: The authors listed 150 to 200 TCR beta chains as cytomegalovirus-associated. Researchers reportedly found TCR beta sequences accurately predicted most subjects' HLA-A and HLA-B alleles. The dataset shows that most TCR sequences were rare, while some public TCRs occurred in many donors.

Source material: PBMCs. The receptor was derived from a man between 40 and 49 years old in good health and CMV-seronegative. The chain carries TRBV10-3 and TRBJ1-2; weak D call: TRBD1 (5 bases). CDR3 sequence: CAISDTSRTSDGYTF. The CDR3, as DNA: TGTGCCATCAGTGATACAAGTCGGACATCCGATGGCTACACCTTC.